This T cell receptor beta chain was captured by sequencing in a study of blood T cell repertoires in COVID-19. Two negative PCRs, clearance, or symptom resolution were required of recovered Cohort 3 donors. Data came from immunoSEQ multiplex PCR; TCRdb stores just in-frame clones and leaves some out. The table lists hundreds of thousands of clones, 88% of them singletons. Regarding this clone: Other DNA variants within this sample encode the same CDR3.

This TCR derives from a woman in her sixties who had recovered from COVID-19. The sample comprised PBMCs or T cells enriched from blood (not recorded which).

The DNA for the CDR3 is TGTGCCAGCAGCCCGGGGACTTCAGATACGCAGTATTTT. This sequence encodes CASSPGTSDTQYF. This chain uses TRBV9 with TRBJ2-3; D might be TRBD2 (6 bases). CDR1 and CDR2 (germline): SGDLS, YYNGEE. The length of the CDR3 is 13 residues. V lost 4 bases and J 4 bases, leaving 10 bases between the germline ends. The entire variable domain, with the rest obtained from reference TRBV9 and TRBJ2-3, is as follows: DSGVTQTPKHLITATGQRVTLRCSPRSGDLSVYWYQQSLDQGLQFLIQYYNGEERAKGNILERFSAQQFPDLHSELNLSSLELGDSALYFCASSPGTSDTQYFGPGTRLTVL.